These 18 T cell receptor beta chains were all obtained from the same sample, sequenced in a study of early T cells in non-severe SARS-CoV-2 infection. TCRdb ran MiXCR on the 5' RACE reads and lists one entry per CDR3 protein. Of 37,000 or so distinct CDR3 sequences listed, 5.8% are singletons. Material for sequencing was whole blood. These receptors originate from an adult who was a healthcare worker with PCR-confirmed SARS-CoV-2 infection or an uninfected control (not recorded which).

This clonotype was counted many times. The chain links TRBV12-3 or TRBV12-4 to TRBJ2-3; TRBD2 matches 11 bases. The trim removed 8 bases at V and 6 bases at J, leaving 4 bases unmatched. This CDR3 comprises 13 residues. DNA of the CDR3: TGTGCCAGCCGAACTAGCGGGAGTGATACGCAGTATTTT. Translated: CASRTSGSDTQYF.

This clonotype has more than one count but fewer than ten. The V and J genes are TRBV7-3 and TRBJ2-3; 7 positions match TRBD2. Germline V gene lookup returns CDR1 SGHTA and CDR2 FQGTGA. This CDR3 spans 16 amino acids. After removal of 6 bases from V and 3 bases from J, the junction contained 12 bases not matched to a gene. CDR3 protein: CASSPSTSRVTDTQYF. Here the CDR3 DNA reads TGTGCCAGCAGTCCCTCGACTAGCCGGGTAACAGATACGCAGTATTTT.

This clonotype was detected ten times or more. An end of the junction differs from the germline gene, which may be a read error. The CDR3 spells CASNLVGDTQYF. Written as DNA, the CDR3 is TGCGCCAGCAACTTGGTGGGAGATACGCAGTATTTT. The chain carries TRBV5-1 and TRBJ2-3; D gene ambiguous. This CDR3 has 12 amino acids. From germline, CDR1 is SGHRS and CDR2 YFSETQ. The variable domain in full, with the rest retrieved from reference TRBV5-1 and TRBJ2-3, is KAGVTQTPRYLIKTRGQQVTLSCSPISGHRSVSWYQQTPGQGLQFLFEYFSETQRNKGNFPGRFSGRQFSNSRSEMNVSTLELGDSALYLCASNLVGDTQYFGPGTRLTVL.

This clonotype occurred many times. The gene calls are TRBV19 and TRBJ2-2, with a possible D match to TRBD1 (5 bases). V was shortened by 6 bases and J by 1 base, with 6 bases between the two germline ends. The CDR3 is 13 amino acids. CDR1 is LNHDA and CDR2 is SQIVND in the germline V gene (reference sequence). This CDR3 is CASRQGNTGELFF. CDR3 nucleotide sequence: TGTGCCAGTAGGCAGGGGAACACCGGGGAGCTGTTTTTT.

V gene TRBV12-3 or TRBV12-4 combines with J gene TRBJ2-1, with 10 bases matching TRBD1. Trimming took 8 bases from V and 6 from J; bases not matched to a gene: 10. The CDR3 is 15 residues long. The DNA of the CDR3 is TGTGCCAGCGGGCCGGGACAGGGGTTTTCCAATGAGCAGTTCTTC. It encodes CASGPGQGFSNEQFF.

V and J are TRBV3-1 and TRBJ2-1; D is possibly TRBD2 (5 bases). CDR3 length: 16 residues. Trimming stripped 1 base from V and 7 bases from J, with 17 bases between. The germline V gene has CDR1 LGHDT and CDR2 YNNKEL (reference sequence). The CDR3: CASSQVGVALRNEQFF. In DNA form, the CDR3 reads TGTGCCAGCAGCCAAGTCGGGGTAGCTTTACGGAATGAGCAGTTCTTC.

This clonotype was observed many times. The rearrangement joins TRBV20-1 to TRBJ2-5; the match to TRBD2 covers 12 bases. Germline CDR1 DFQATT, CDR2 SNEGSKA (reference sequence). Losses at the gene ends were 3 bases for V and 7 bases for J; bases not matched to a gene: 12. CDR3 size: 16 residues. CDR3 in DNA: TGCAGTGCTAGGGCTAGCGGGGGGGGGACCATCGGGACCCAGTACTTC. Its protein is CSARASGGGTIGTQYF.

About this clonotype itself: A much larger clonotype is one base distant, so this may be a read error. The J gene is TRBJ1-1, the V gene TRBV27; a weak D match, TRBD1 (5 bases). Germline V CDR1 and CDR2: MNHEY, SMNVEV (reference sequence). CDR3 length equals 15 residues. The CDR3: CASSPLGRGNAEAFF. In nucleotides, the CDR3 is TGTGCCAGCAGTCCCCTAGGCCGGGGGAACGCTGAAGCTTTCTTT.

This clonotype has more than one count but fewer than ten. V and J are TRBV20-1 and TRBJ2-7; 7 bases line up with TRBD2. With V trimmed by 5 bases and J by 5 bases, 9 bases remained unmatched. This CDR3 is built from 13 residues. From germline, CDR1 is DFQATT and CDR2 SNEGSKA (reference sequence). CDR3 protein: CSAFRLAGNEQYF. CDR3 nucleotides: TGCAGTGCTTTCCGACTAGCTGGGAACGAGCAGTACTTC.

CDR3 in amino acids: CASSFASGPQYF. The CDR3 DNA sequence: TGTGCCAGCAGTTTCGCCTCGGGGCCCCAGTACTTC. The rearrangement joins TRBV12-3 or TRBV12-4 to TRBJ2-5, with D possibly being TRBD1 or TRBD2 (5 bases each). Trimming took 3 bases from V and 9 from J, leaving 11 bases between them. The CDR3 length is 12 residues.

This clonotype was recorded many times. V gene TRBV19 combines with J gene TRBJ2-6; no clear D. This CDR3 spans 16 amino acids. V was shortened by 5 bases and J by 5 bases, with 16 bases between the two germline ends. Germline CDR1 is LNHDA and CDR2 is SQIVND (reference sequence). CDR3 sequence reads: CASSGSDGERANVLTF. CDR3 coding DNA: TGTGCCAGTAGTGGATCGGACGGTGAGAGGGCCAACGTCCTGACTTTC. Using reference TRBV19 and TRBJ2-6 for the parts outside the CDR3, the full variable domain is DGGITQSPKYLFRKEGQNVTLSCEQNLNHDAMYWYRQDPGQGLRLIYYSQIVNDFQKGDIAEGYSVSREKKESFPLTVTSAQKNPTAFYLCASSGSDGERANVLTFGAGSRLTVL.

This clonotype was observed many times. The chain joins TRBV21-1 to TRBJ2-7; the D segment call TRBD2 is taken from the table without a DNA check. TRBV21-1 counts as a pseudogene. This CDR3 is built from 17 residues. CDR3 loop: CASSKARGSGGAYEQYF. The CDR3 DNA reads TGTGCCAGCAGCAAAGCCCGGGGCAGCGGGGGGGCTTACGAGCAGTACTTC.

This clonotype was detected many times. The CDR3 loop is CASSNGLGETQYF. The CDR3 coding sequence is TGCGCCAGCAGTAACGGATTAGGGGAGACCCAGTACTTC. The chain carries TRBV5-1 and TRBJ2-5; D gene uncertain. The CDR3 spans 13 residues. Trimming took off 5 bases at V and 5 bases at J, with 13 bases between the two ends. Germline V gene lookup returns CDR1 SGHRS and CDR2 YFSETQ.

The sample holds many counts of this clonotype. The V call is TRBV7-2, the J call TRBJ2-6; tentative D call: TRBD1 (6 bases). The germline gives CDR1 SGHTA, CDR2 FQGNSA. The CDR3 has 20 residues. V lost 5 bases, J lost 0 bases, and 23 bases lay in between. The CDR3: CASSKKARTASSSGANVLTF. The DNA for the CDR3 is TGTGCCAGCAGCAAAAAAGCGAGGACAGCCTCGAGCTCTGGGGCCAACGTCCTGACTTTC.

Many counts were recorded for this clonotype. The CDR3 DNA reads as TGTGCCACAACTCTGTCTGGGGCCAACGTCCTGACTTTC. Translation gives CATTLSGANVLTF. The chain links TRBV19 to TRBJ2-6; no firm D call. The CDR3 spans 13 residues. Per germline, CDR1 LNHDA and CDR2 SQIVND (reference sequence). The V end was cut by 10 bases, the J end by 1 base, with 8 bases between. Using reference TRBV19 and TRBJ2-6 for the parts outside the CDR3, the full variable domain is DGGITQSPKYLFRKEGQNVTLSCEQNLNHDAMYWYRQDPGQGLRLIYYSQIVNDFQKGDIAEGYSVSREKKESFPLTVTSAQKNPTAFYLCATTLSGANVLTFGAGSRLTVL.

This clonotype has ten or more counts. The chain couples TRBV19 to TRBJ2-5; no clear D. CDR1 LNHDA and CDR2 SQIVND come from the germline V gene (reference sequence). This CDR3 region has 14 residues. The V and J ends lost 5 bases and 6 bases respectively, with 16 bases between them. In nucleotides, the CDR3 is TGTGCCAGTAGTTGGTCGGCTGGCGAGAAGACCCAGTACTTC. Protein sequence: CASSWSAGEKTQYF. Full variable domain (missing parts from reference TRBV19 and TRBJ2-5): DGGITQSPKYLFRKEGQNVTLSCEQNLNHDAMYWYRQDPGQGLRLIYYSQIVNDFQKGDIAEGYSVSREKKESFPLTVTSAQKNPTAFYLCASSWSAGEKTQYFGPGTRLLVL.

This clonotype was counted ten times or more. The genes are TRBV7-3 and TRBJ1-1, with a possible D match to TRBD1 (6 bases). Per the germline V gene, CDR1 is SGHTA and CDR2 is FQGTGA. The CDR3 is made up of 13 amino acids. V was pared by 5 bases and J by 1 base, with 8 bases between. CDR3 DNA: TGTGCCAGCAGCCCACAGGGGAACACTGAAGCTTTCTTT. Translated: CASSPQGNTEAFF.

Only a few counts were recorded for this clonotype. DNA of the CDR3: TGTGCCAGCAGCCCAAACAGGGGAAACACCATATATTTT. It yields the protein CASSPNRGNTIYF. V is TRBV7-9 and J is TRBJ1-3; TRBD1 might be the D (5 bases). V gave up 5 bases and J gave up 4 bases, with 9 bases separating them. CDR3 length: 13 residues. Germline loops: CDR1 SEHNR, CDR2 FQNEAQ (reference sequence).